The 14 T cell receptor beta chains in this list originate from one sample, sequenced in a study of T cell responses to AZD1222 COVID-19 vaccine. TCRdb's copy holds only in-frame clones and misses some; the assay was immunoSEQ multiplex PCR. The sample holds approximately 120,000 clones, approximately 88% seen once. Material: peripheral blood, obtained on day 0 of AZD1222 vaccination. All receptors derive from an adult in good health.

The chain has TRBV7-9 and TRBJ1-2, with 8 bases lining up with TRBD1. In germline, CDR1 is SEHNR, CDR2 FQNEAQ (reference sequence). This CDR3 contains 13 residues. V trimming: 6 bases; J trimming: 6 bases; junction bases outside the gene matches: 6. The CDR3 DNA sequence: TGTGCCAGCAGGCCACAGGGGGTTGATGGCTACACCTTC. It translates to CASRPQGVDGYTF.

V usage is TRBV5-5 and J usage is TRBJ2-7, with a tentative D call TRBD2 (5 bases). The CDR3 contains 12 residues. CDR1 SGHKS and CDR2 YYEKEE come from the germline V gene (reference sequence). V dropped 1 base and J dropped 5 bases, with 7 bases sitting between them. This chain's CDR3 is CASSLIGDEQYF. CDR3 DNA: TGTGCCAGCAGCTTGATCGGGGACGAGCAGTACTTC.

The chain carries TRBV6-1 and TRBJ1-1, with D hard to call. This CDR3 has 14 residues. Germline values: CDR1 MNHNS, CDR2 SASEGT. V was cut by 3 bases and J by 3 bases, with 11 bases left in between. The CDR3 nucleotides read TGTGCCAGCAGTGATTTGGCCGGGTACACTGAAGCTTTCTTT. Amino acid sequence: CASSDLAGYTEAFF.

The chain employs TRBV5-8 and TRBJ1-2, with 8 bases matching TRBD1. CDR1 SGHTS and CDR2 YDEGEE come from the germline V gene. The V gene end was trimmed by 4 bases and the J gene end by 2 bases; junction bases not matched to a gene: 10. CDR3 length equals 16 residues. The CDR3 reads CASSRTRTGINYGYTF. The CDR3 DNA is TGTGCCAGCAGCCGTACCCGGACAGGGATAAACTATGGCTACACCTTC.

The rearrangement uses TRBV6-5 and TRBJ1-6; D might be TRBD1 (5 bases). Germline V CDR1 and CDR2: MNHEY, SVGAGI. This CDR3 region has 13 residues. Trimming removed 8 bases from V and 7 bases from J, with 12 bases in between. The CDR3 DNA is TGTGCCAGCGGGGGAGGGCTAAATTCACCCCTCCACTTT. The encoded protein is CASGGGLNSPLHF.

The rearrangement links TRBV24-1 to TRBJ2-1, with D possibly TRBD2 on 6 matching bases. V was cut by 3 bases and J by 1 base, with 9 bases left in between. The CDR3 runs 15 residues. CDR1 and CDR2 (germline): KGHDR, SFDVKD. CDR3 residues: CATSDGSGSYNEQFF. In nucleotides, the CDR3 is TGTGCCACCAGTGATGGGAGCGGGTCCTACAATGAGCAGTTCTTC.

The V and J genes are TRBV28 and TRBJ1-1; D is perhaps TRBD1 (6 bases). The CDR3 is made up of 15 amino acids. The V end was cut by 4 bases, the J end by 6 bases, with 18 bases between. CDR1 and CDR2 from the germline V gene are MDHEN and SYDVKM. In DNA, the CDR3 is TGTGCCAGCAGTTCGGAGCCAGGGGTAAATGCTGAAGCTTTCTTT. This codes for CASSSEPGVNAEAFF.

The CDR3 coding sequence is TGTGCCAGCAGCTTAGAGGGGGGCTGGAACACTGAAGCTTTCTTT. As protein: CASSLEGGWNTEAFF. The chain joins TRBV13 to TRBJ1-1; D is possibly TRBD1 (6 bases). This CDR3 is built from 15 residues. The germline CDR1 and CDR2 sequences are PRHDT and FYEKMQ (reference sequence). Trimming took off 1 base at V and 1 base at J, with 10 bases between the two ends.

Regarding this clone: Other DNA sequences in the sample encode the same CDR3. The rearrangement uses TRBV14 and TRBJ2-2, with 7 positions matching TRBD2. Germline CDR1 reads SGHDN; CDR2 reads FVKESK. After removal of 2 bases from V and 1 base from J, the junction contained 4 bases not matched to a gene. This CDR3 region has 16 residues. The CDR3 loop reads CASSQYASGNTGELFF. CDR3 coding DNA: TGTGCCAGCAGCCAATATGCTAGCGGGAACACCGGGGAGCTGTTTTTT.

This chain links TRBV13 with TRBJ2-1; tentative D call: TRBD2 (5 bases). The CDR3 loop spans 15 amino acids. Germline V gene sequence: CDR1 PRHDT, CDR2 FYEKMQ (reference sequence). The ends were cut back, 3 bases at V and 10 bases at J, with 19 bases in the middle. CDR3 loop: CASSFESGGYGEQFF. In DNA, the CDR3 is TGTGCCAGCAGCTTCGAATCAGGAGGCTATGGAGAGCAGTTCTTC.

This sequence joins TRBV5-1 and TRBJ2-7, with D perhaps matching TRBD2 (6 bases). V was shortened by 4 bases and J by 2 bases, with 13 bases between the two germline ends. Germline values: CDR1 SGHRS, CDR2 YFSETQ. The CDR3 is made up of 14 amino acids. The CDR3 DNA reads TGCGCCAGCAGCCCTCTCCCGGGAGCCTACGAGCAGTACTTC. Translation: CASSPLPGAYEQYF.

The chain joins TRBV4-2 to TRBJ1-5, with unresolved D. Germline V lookup: CDR1 LGHNA, CDR2 YNFKEQ. This CDR3 region has 14 residues. Trimming stripped 2 bases from V and 2 bases from J, with 7 bases between. The DNA for the CDR3 is TGTGCCAGCAGCCAAACGGAGGGCAATCAGCCCCAGCATTTT. Residues: CASSQTEGNQPQHF.

V is TRBV12-3 or TRBV12-4 and J is TRBJ2-4, with no clear D. Trimming took off 9 bases at V and 0 bases at J, with 9 bases between the two ends. There are 13 residues in the CDR3. This CDR3 reads CASSTLAKNIQYF. Written as DNA, the CDR3 is TGTGCCAGTTCGACTCTAGCCAAAAACATTCAGTACTTC.

This sequence joins TRBV6-1 and TRBJ2-7, with a weak D call TRBD1 (5 bases). The CDR3 contains 17 residues. Germline V gene data show CDR1 as MNHNS and CDR2 as SASEGT. Deletions cut 3 bases from V and 4 bases from J, with 22 bases between. The CDR3 nucleotides are TGTGCCAGCAGTGAGACGGGCTTGGTGGACAAGGGATACGAGCAGTACTTC. Its translation is CASSETGLVDKGYEQYF.